Listed here are 11 T cell receptor beta chains from one sample, sequenced in a study of blood T cell repertoires in COVID-19. TCRdb's table, derived via immunoSEQ multiplex PCR, lists solely in-frame clones and lacks some. Of 250,000 to 300,000 clones in the sample, under 90% are singletons; the top ten hold around 1.7%. Sequenced sample: PBMCs or T cells enriched from blood (not recorded which). The receptor source for this set is a woman aged 40 to 49 who had recovered from COVID-19.

The V call is TRBV30, the J call TRBJ1-2; D gene ambiguous. V was pared by 7 bases and J by 4 bases, with 16 bases between. The V gene's germline CDR1 is GTSNPN and CDR2 SVGIG (reference sequence). The CDR3 loop spans 13 amino acids. The CDR3 coding sequence is TGTGCCTCTCGCGAACCGCCGAGCTATGGCTACACCTTC. It encodes CASREPPSYGYTF.

The V call is TRBV3-1 (or the pseudogene TRBV3-2), the J call TRBJ1-3; D is ambiguous. The V gene lost 7 bases and the J gene lost 2 bases, with 12 bases spanning the gap. This CDR3 is built from 14 residues. Germline CDR1 and CDR2: LGHDT and YNNKEL (reference sequence). CDR3 region: CASKGEVTGNTIYF. CDR3 in DNA: TGTGCCAGCAAGGGAGAAGTGACTGGAAACACCATATATTTT.

This clone was seen just once. The chain couples TRBV18 to TRBJ1-3, with 9 bases fitting TRBD1. The V gene's germline CDR1 is KGHSH and CDR2 LQKENI. CDR3 length: 18 amino acids. The junction had 9 bases not matched to a gene; V was cut back by 3 bases and J by 0 bases. CDR3 protein: CASSPRTGERSSGNTIYF. DNA of the CDR3: TGTGCCAGCTCACCTCGGACAGGGGAAAGAAGCTCTGGAAACACCATATATTTT.

This chain uses TRBV25-1 with TRBJ2-7; TRBD2 might be the D (6 bases). This CDR3 has 15 residues. Germline V gene lookup returns CDR1 MGHDK and CDR2 SYGVNS. The germline V and J ends were trimmed by 3 bases and 3 bases, with 15 bases remaining between them. The CDR3 sequence is CASSDPAGRHYEQYF. The CDR3 DNA follows: TGTGCCAGCAGTGATCCCGCGGGACGGCACTACGAGCAGTACTTC.

This chain links TRBV10-3 with TRBJ1-2, with 7 positions matching TRBD1. CDR3 length: 16 residues. Germline CDR1 reads ENHRY; CDR2 reads SYGVKD. With V trimmed by 4 bases and J by 2 bases, 10 bases remained unmatched. This chain's CDR3 is CAISADTGQPNYGYTF. CDR3 coding DNA: TGTGCCATCAGTGCCGACACGGGACAGCCCAACTATGGCTACACCTTC.

The V gene is TRBV20-1, the J gene TRBJ1-1; maybe TRBD1 (5 bases). Germline loops: CDR1 DFQATT, CDR2 SNEGSKA (reference sequence). V shed 3 bases and J shed 0 bases, with 8 bases lying between them. The CDR3 consists of 13 residues. CDR3 nucleotides: TGCAGTGCTAGTTCGGACATGAACACTGAAGCTTTCTTT. Translated, it gives CSASSDMNTEAFF.

The chain couples TRBV4-1 to TRBJ1-1; 8 bases align to TRBD1. The germline gives CDR1 MGHRA, CDR2 YSYEKL. This CDR3 has 13 amino acids. V lost 5 bases to trimming and J lost 4 bases; unmatched junction nucleotides: 3. CDR3: CASSYTGGTEAFF. CDR3 DNA: TGCGCCAGCAGCTACACAGGGGGCACTGAAGCTTTCTTT.

The rearrangement uses TRBV6-5 and TRBJ2-7, with 7 bases fitting TRBD2. The CDR3 extends over 14 amino acids. CDR1 and CDR2 (germline): MNHEY, SVGAGI. With 5 bases clipped from V and 4 bases from J, the junction kept 8 bases outside the gene matches. The CDR3 bases are TGTGCCAGCAGTCTACGCGGGAGAGGATACGAGCAGTACTTC. It translates to CASSLRGRGYEQYF.

V gene TRBV6-4 combines with J gene TRBJ2-2; 7 bases are a match to TRBD2. Germline loops: CDR1 MRHNA, CDR2 SNTAGT. V dropped 5 bases and J dropped 6; count of bases not matched to a gene: 9. The CDR3 runs 15 residues. The CDR3 sequence is CASSTTGGKPGELFF. CDR3 in DNA: TGTGCCAGCAGTACCACCGGGGGGAAGCCCGGGGAGCTGTTTTTT.

The table lists this clone with a count of one. DNA of the CDR3: TGTGCCAGCAGCCGGGTCCTAAATAATTCACCCCTCCACTTT. Translation gives CASSRVLNNSPLHF. This chain joins TRBV7-2 and TRBJ1-6; no reliable D call. The length of the CDR3 is 14 residues. V lost 5 bases to trimming and J lost 5 bases, with 10 bases between them. Germline V gives CDR1 SGHTA, CDR2 FQGNSA.

A remark on this clone: Other nucleotide sequences from this sample produce the same CDR3. This chain joins TRBV20-1 and TRBJ2-3; 8 positions agree with TRBD2. The ends lost 3 bases at V and 1 base at J; junction bases unmatched: 0. CDR1 is DFQATT, CDR2 SNEGSKA, per germline (reference sequence). This CDR3 has 13 residues. CDR3 DNA sequence: TGCAGTGCTAGTAGCGGGGGCACAGATACGCAGTATTTT. Amino acid sequence: CSASSGGTDTQYF.